The clone carrying this T cell receptor beta chain was observed a handful of times. Antigen specificity is unknown. These data originate in a study of T cell repertoires in cytomegalovirus infection. General study results and limits: Carriers of CMV plus the relevant HLA were identified by cumulative public TCR beta family frequency.

This CDR3 comprises 12 residues. Germline values: CDR1 SGHNT, CDR2 YYREEE (reference sequence). V dropped 5 bases and J dropped 7 bases, with 7 bases sitting between them. TCRdb re-called the reads with MiXCR, one entry per CDR3 protein. The sample has nearly 550,000 distinct CDR3 sequences, approximately 15% seen once. The specimen was CD8+ T cells from PBMCs. The V gene is TRBV5-4, the J gene TRBJ1-6; no clear D. This clonotype was obtained from a human donor in good health (CMV status not recorded). Some clones in this sample may be carry-over from other donors' samples. The chain's CDR3 is CASRVRNSPLHF. Written as DNA, the CDR3 is TGTGCCAGCAGGGTGAGAAATTCACCCCTCCACTTT.